The clone carrying this TCR beta chain has only a few counts. This sample is part of a study of blood T cell repertoires in COVID-19. CDR1 is MRHNA, CDR2 SNTAGT, per germline. CDR3 length equals 15 residues. The junction had 7 bases not matched to a gene; V was cut back by 5 bases and J by 8 bases. Sequenced by immunoSEQ multiplex PCR; TCRdb stores in-frame clones only, minus some. This repertoire shows approximately 260,000 clones, over 80% found once; its top ten account for about 1.9%. This chain joins TRBV6-4 and TRBJ2-1; 12 bases agree with TRBD2. This clonotype was sampled from a woman aged 18-30 years who had recovered from COVID-19. Sequenced input: PBMCs or T cells enriched from blood (not recorded which). CDR3 sequence reads: CASSRLAGGPDEQFF. CDR3 nucleotide sequence: TGTGCCAGCAGTCGCCTAGCGGGAGGGCCCGATGAGCAGTTCTTC.